The 6 T cell receptor beta chains below were found in one sample sequenced in a study of blood T cell repertoires in COVID-19. Profiling relied on immunoSEQ multiplex PCR, and the TCRdb table lists in-frame clones only, not all of them. In the table there are approximately 300,000 clones, more than 90% of which are singletons. Specimen: PBMCs or T cells enriched from blood (not recorded which). These receptor sequences come from a man in his 60s who had recovered from COVID-19.

CDR3 protein: CSASPGTGVLFGELFF. For the CDR3, the DNA is TGCAGTGCTAGTCCTGGGACAGGGGTCCTCTTCGGGGAGCTGTTTTTT. The chain carries TRBV20-1 and TRBJ2-2; 10 bases are a match to TRBD1. Trimming took 3 bases from V and 7 from J; bases not matched to a gene: 11. Germline loops: CDR1 DFQATT, CDR2 SNEGSKA (reference sequence). This CDR3 is 16 amino acids long.

The chain employs TRBV6-5 and TRBJ2-1; 10 positions match TRBD2. V shed 4 bases and J 7 bases; nucleotides not matched to a gene: 7. Germline CDR1 and CDR2: MNHEY and SVGAGI. The CDR3 is 15 residues long. For the CDR3, the DNA is TGTGCCAGCAGTTTCGTCATAGCGGGGGGTAATGAGCAGTTCTTC. Protein sequence: CASSFVIAGGNEQFF.

For this clone: An end of the junction differs from the germline gene, which may be a read error. V and J are TRBV4-2 and TRBJ1-1; 8 bases map to TRBD1. CDR1 is LGHNA, CDR2 YNFKEQ, per germline. The CDR3 has 15 amino acids. This chain's CDR3 is CASSDQGAGFTEVFF. DNA of the CDR3: TGTGCCAGCAGCGATCAGGGGGCCGGTTTTACTGAAGTTTTCTTT.

V usage is TRBV6-2 or TRBV6-3 and J usage is TRBJ1-1; D gene ambiguous. The germline CDR1 and CDR2 sequences are MNHEY and SVGEGT. Trimming stripped 6 bases from V and 2 bases from J, with 16 bases between. The CDR3 spans 15 residues. The CDR3 loop is CASSHTVGSNTEAFF. The CDR3 DNA sequence: TGTGCCAGCAGCCATACAGTCGGGAGTAACACTGAAGCTTTCTTT.

This clone was detected only a few times. The V gene is TRBV11-2, the J gene TRBJ2-3, with 10 positions matching TRBD2. CDR1 SGHAT and CDR2 FQNNGV come from the germline V gene. The length of the CDR3 is 18 residues. The V and J ends lost 1 base and 3 bases, in that order; junction bases with no gene match: 10. The CDR3 DNA is TGTGCCAGCAGCTTAGTCGAACCGGCTAGCGGGGGAACAGATACGCAGTATTTT. Translated, it gives CASSLVEPASGGTDTQYF.

The chain uses TRBV6-5 and TRBJ2-7, with 12 nucleotides matching TRBD2. Trimming removed 7 bases from V and 2 bases from J; junction bases left unmatched: 6. CDR1 is MNHEY, CDR2 SVGAGI, per germline. The CDR3 is 15 residues long. CDR3 nucleotide sequence: TGTGCCAGCATAAGGCTAGCGGGAGGGCCCTACGAGCAGTACTTC. It translates to CASIRLAGGPYEQYF.